The 20 T cell receptor beta chains below come from one sample, sequenced in a study of cytomegalovirus exposure and HLA in healthy donors. Researchers ran the PCR with 60 Vbeta and 13 Jbeta primers. The method was immunoSEQ multiplex PCR; TCRdb's version includes in-frame clones alone and lacks a portion of them. Among under 110,000 clones listed, approximately 80% were seen once. Sample: PBMCs. The receptors stem from a man aged 60 to 69 in good health and CMV-seronegative.

In DNA form, the CDR3 reads TGCGTGAGGGGGGGGCGGAATGAGCAGTTCTTC. It is translated as CVRGGRNEQFF. V and J are TRBV10-1 and TRBJ2-1; tentative D call: TRBD2 (7 bases). Germline V CDR1 and CDR2: WNHNN, SYGVQD (reference sequence). The CDR3 sequence is 11 residues long.

This clone was recorded only once. In DNA, the CDR3 is TGCGCCAGCAGCTTGGGGGACAGGGCGACCGGGGAGCTGTTTTTT. Encoded protein: CASSLGDRATGELFF. J is TRBJ2-2 and V is TRBV5-1, with 9 nucleotides matching TRBD1. The junction had 2 bases not matched to a gene; V was cut back by 0 bases and J by 5 bases. The CDR3 loop spans 15 amino acids. Germline V gives CDR1 SGHRS, CDR2 YFSETQ.

The chain recombines TRBV7-2 with TRBJ1-1; tentative D call: TRBD1 (6 bases). Germline assignment: CDR1 SGHTA and CDR2 FQGNSA. The CDR3 spans 13 residues. The V gene lost 1 base and the J gene lost 10 bases, with 13 bases spanning the gap. CDR3 DNA: TGTGCCAGCAGCTTAGGAATCGGGGGGCGAGCTTTCTTT. This encodes CASSLGIGGRAFF.

This clone has just one count. The rearrangement joins TRBV9 to TRBJ2-5, with D possibly being TRBD1 (8 bases). Germline assignment: CDR1 SGDLS and CDR2 YYNGEE. Deletions cut 4 bases from V and 4 bases from J, with 17 bases between. This CDR3 has 15 residues. CDR3 in amino acids: CASSSQGGAGETQYF. The CDR3 DNA is TGTGCCAGCAGCTCACAGGGGGGGGCTGGAGAGACCCAGTACTTC.

The J gene is TRBJ2-7, the V gene TRBV5-6; 8 bases fit TRBD1. From germline, CDR1 is SGHDT and CDR2 YYEEEE. The CDR3 loop spans 15 amino acids. V dropped 4 bases and J dropped 0; count of bases not matched to a gene: 6. This chain's CDR3 is CASSPGTGSSYEQYF. The CDR3 DNA sequence: TGTGCCAGCAGCCCCGGGACAGGAAGCTCCTACGAGCAGTACTTC.

The chain employs TRBV19 and TRBJ1-2; 8 bases are a match to TRBD1. The CDR3 runs 15 residues. V lost 9 bases to trimming and J lost 8 bases; unmatched junction nucleotides: 17. Looked up from germline, CDR1 is LNHDA and CDR2 is SQIVND (reference sequence). The CDR3 sequence: CASEGTGHLGRGYTF. The CDR3 DNA reads as TGTGCCAGCGAGGGGACAGGACACCTCGGTCGGGGCTACACCTTC. The full variable domain, rest sourced from reference TRBV19 and TRBJ1-2, is DGGITQSPKYLFRKEGQNVTLSCEQNLNHDAMYWYRQDPGQGLRLIYYSQIVNDFQKGDIAEGYSVSREKKESFPLTVTSAQKNPTAFYLCASEGTGHLGRGYTFGSGTRLTVV.

This chain links TRBV29-1 with TRBJ1-1; D not resolved. Trimming took 4 bases from V and 4 from J, leaving 13 bases between them. The CDR3 length is 13 residues. CDR1 and CDR2 (germline): SQVTM, ANQGSEA. CDR3 protein: CSVVLNSFTEAFF. Written as DNA, the CDR3 is TGCAGCGTTGTTTTAAACAGCTTCACTGAAGCTTTCTTT. The variable domain in full, completed from reference TRBV29-1 and TRBJ1-1, reads SAVISQKPSRDICQRGTSLTIQCQVDSQVTMMFWYRQQPGQSLTLIATANQGSEATYESGFVIDKFPISRPNLTFSTLTVSNMSPEDSSIYLCSVVLNSFTEAFFGQGTRLTVV.

The chain links TRBV7-9 to TRBJ1-6, with D perhaps matching TRBD1 (6 bases). The germline gives CDR1 SEHNR, CDR2 FQNEAQ (reference sequence). Trimming cost V 1 base and J 8 bases, with 9 bases left between them. The CDR3 extends over 14 amino acids. The CDR3 DNA is TGTGCCAGCAGCTTAGGGCAGGGGTATTCACCCCTCCACTTT. This translates into CASSLGQGYSPLHF. The variable domain in full, completed from reference TRBV7-9 and TRBJ1-6, reads DTGVSQNPRHKITKRGQNVTFRCDPISEHNRLYWYRQTLGQGPEFLTYFQNEAQLEKSRLLSDRFSAERPKGSFSTLEIQRTEQGDSAMYLCASSLGQGYSPLHFGNGTRLTVT.

The chain combines TRBV7-2 with TRBJ2-5; a possible D gene is TRBD1 (6 bases). Trimming took off 5 bases at V and 5 bases at J, with 24 bases between the two ends. CDR1 is SGHTA, CDR2 FQGNSA, per germline. The CDR3 covers 17 residues. CDR3 coding DNA: TGTGCCAGCAGCCCACCCTCCGGGACACGAAAGAGGGAGACCCAGTACTTC. Translated, it gives CASSPPSGTRKRETQYF. Full variable domain (remainder filled in from reference TRBV7-2 and TRBJ2-5): GAGVSQSPSNKVTEKGKDVELRCDPISGHTALYWYRQSLGQGLEFLIYFQGNSAPDKSGLPSDRFSAERTGGSVSTLTIQRTQQEDSAVYLCASSPPSGTRKRETQYFGPGTRLLVL.

This clone was found once. This chain joins TRBV5-1 and TRBJ2-1; 9 positions agree with TRBD1. Germline V CDR1 and CDR2: SGHRS, YFSETQ. The J segment lost 12 bases and the V segment lost 4 bases, leaving 5 bases of the junction unmatched. The CDR3 is 12 amino acids. CDR3 in amino acids: CASSQDRGGQFF. CDR3 bases: TGCGCCAGCAGCCAGGACAGGGGAGGGCAGTTCTTC.

This clone was seen only once. This chain links TRBV6-6 with TRBJ1-5; TRBD1 is a possible D gene (5 bases). CDR1 MNHNY and CDR2 SVGAGI come from the germline V gene (reference sequence). The CDR3 has 12 residues. V was shortened by 5 bases and J by 7 bases, with 9 bases between the two germline ends. CDR3: CASSAGRQPQHF. The CDR3 bases are TGTGCCAGCAGTGCGGGACGGCAGCCCCAGCATTTT.

The V gene is TRBV19, the J gene TRBJ1-4; D unresolved. CDR3 length: 11 residues. Per the germline V gene, CDR1 is LNHDA and CDR2 is SQIVND (reference sequence). Trimming took off 6 bases at V and 5 bases at J, with 4 bases between the two ends. CDR3 sequence (DNA): TGTGCCAGTAGCAGGAATGAAAAACTGTTTTTT. Protein product: CASSRNEKLFF.

There are a few counts of this clone. The V and J genes are TRBV6-6 and TRBJ2-1; D call uncertain. The CDR3 is made up of 13 amino acids. Looked up from germline, CDR1 is MNHNY and CDR2 is SVGAGI (reference sequence). Trimming stripped 7 bases from V and 0 bases from J, with 7 bases between. Written as DNA, the CDR3 is TGTGCCAGCACGTTCAGCTCCTACAATGAGCAGTTCTTC. Translation gives CASTFSSYNEQFF.

CDR3 bases: TGTGCCAGCAGTTTGCGAGGGACAGGGAGATTCAATGAGCAGTTCTTC. Its protein is CASSLRGTGRFNEQFF. This chain links TRBV28 with TRBJ2-1, with TRBD1 matching 9 bases. After removal of 3 bases from V and 6 bases from J, the junction contained 9 bases not matched to a gene. Germline V lookup: CDR1 MDHEN, CDR2 SYDVKM. The CDR3 covers 16 residues. The whole variable domain, remainder taken from reference TRBV28 and TRBJ2-1, is DVKVTQSSRYLVKRTGEKVFLECVQDMDHENMFWYRQDPGLGLRLIYFSYDVKMKEKGDIPEGYSVSREKKERFSLILESASTNQTSMYLCASSLRGTGRFNEQFFGPGTRLTVL.

This chain connects TRBV10-2 to TRBJ2-2; no clear D. CDR1 WSHSY and CDR2 SAAADI come from the germline V gene. V was pared by 6 bases and J by 0 bases, with 5 bases between. The CDR3 extends over 13 amino acids. As DNA, the CDR3 is TGCGCCAGCAGGGGCGCGAACACCGGGGAGCTGTTTTTT. It yields the protein CASRGANTGELFF.

The chain links TRBV6-6 to TRBJ1-4, with 8 bases fitting TRBD1. V gave up 8 bases and J gave up 10 bases; unmatched junction bases: 3. There are 11 residues in the CDR3. Looked up from germline, CDR1 is MNHNY and CDR2 is SVGAGI (reference sequence). The CDR3 here is CASQGAGKLFF. In DNA form, the CDR3 reads TGTGCCAGCCAGGGGGCGGGAAAACTGTTTTTT.

The chain carries TRBV7-8 and TRBJ1-3; 7 nucleotides agree with TRBD1. This CDR3 spans 14 amino acids. Germline V gives CDR1 SGHVS, CDR2 FQNEAQ. V shed 2 bases, J shed 9 bases, and the junction held 7 bases outside the gene matches. The CDR3, as DNA: TGTGCCAGCAGCTTACTAGAGGGGGCCGGCACCATATATTTT. Translation: CASSLLEGAGTIYF. Full variable domain (missing parts from reference TRBV7-8 and TRBJ1-3): GAGVSQSPRYKVAKRGQDVALRCDPISGHVSLFWYQQALGQGPEFLTYFQNEAQLDKSGLPSDRFFAERPEGSVSTLKIQRTQQEDSAVYLCASSLLEGAGTIYFGEGSWLTVV.

This clone showed up just a few times. The chain uses TRBV9 and TRBJ2-3, with 7 bases identical to TRBD2. This CDR3 has 15 residues. The V gene end was trimmed by 3 bases and the J gene end by 2 bases; junction bases not matched to a gene: 6. CDR1 is SGDLS, CDR2 YYNGEE, per germline. CDR3 coding DNA: TGTGCCAGCAGCGAGCGGACTAGTCCCACAGATACGCAGTATTTT. Its translation is CASSERTSPTDTQYF.

The V gene is TRBV5-1, the J gene TRBJ1-4; a weak D match, TRBD1 (6 bases). V gave up 3 bases and J gave up 1 base, with 10 bases separating them. Germline V gene sequence: CDR1 SGHRS, CDR2 YFSETQ. The CDR3 is 15 residues long. The CDR3 DNA sequence: TGCGCCAGCAGCTCCGGGGGGCGAACTAATGAAAAACTGTTTTTT. Residues: CASSSGGRTNEKLFF.

The chain has TRBV7-9 and TRBJ2-7, with TRBD1 matching 9 bases. V shed 5 bases, J shed 4 bases, and the junction held 6 bases outside the gene matches. The germline V gene encodes CDR1 SEHNR and CDR2 FQNEAQ (reference sequence). This CDR3 has 14 residues. In DNA form, the CDR3 reads TGTGCCAGCAGCGTCCGGGACAGGGAGTACGAGCAGTACGTC. Residues: CASSVRDREYEQYV.